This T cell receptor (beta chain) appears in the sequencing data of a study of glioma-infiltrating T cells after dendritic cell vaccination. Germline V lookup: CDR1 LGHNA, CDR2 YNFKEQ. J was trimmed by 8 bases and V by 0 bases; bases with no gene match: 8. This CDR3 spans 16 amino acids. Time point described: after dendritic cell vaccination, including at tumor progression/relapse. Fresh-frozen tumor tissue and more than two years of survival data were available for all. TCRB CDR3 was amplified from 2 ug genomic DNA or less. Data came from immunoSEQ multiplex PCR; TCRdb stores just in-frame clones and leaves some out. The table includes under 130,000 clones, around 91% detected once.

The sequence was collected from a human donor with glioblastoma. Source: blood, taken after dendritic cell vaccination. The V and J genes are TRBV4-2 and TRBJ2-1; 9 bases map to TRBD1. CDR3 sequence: CASSQDLTGGGYEQFF. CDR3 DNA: TGTGCCAGCAGCCAAGATCTCACAGGGGGCGGGTATGAGCAGTTCTTC.